This section outlines one TCR beta chain sequence together with its context. The antigen is not known. These data belong to a study of shared clonotypes between healthy human individuals. Germline V gene lookup returns CDR1 MNHEY and CDR2 SVGAGI. The trim removed 6 bases at V and 5 bases at J, leaving 5 bases unmatched. CDR3 length: 14 amino acids. Study findings and constraints: Genetic and exposure-history diversity was limited by the few donors. Naive CD4 clonotype sharing across four donors was about 5.3%.

An assay was performed, and its level was deep. On sorted subsets, replicate PCRs used approximately 190 ng DNA, or 27,000 or so T cell genomes. Some clones are missing from TCRdb's copy, which holds only in-frame ones; the method was immunoSEQ multiplex PCR. The repertoire holds approximately 2.4 million clones, approximately 96% seen once, with over 0.1% in the top ten. This TCR came from a man aged 18 to 35 in good health. The J gene is TRBJ2-7, the V gene TRBV6-5, with 12 bases aligning to TRBD1. Sequencing input: naive CD4+ T cells sorted from blood. Subset in this sample: CD45RA+ positively selected. The CDR3 protein is CASSRGQGADEQYF. Written as DNA, the CDR3 is TGTGCCAGCAGCCGGGGACAGGGGGCAGACGAGCAGTACTTC.